This entry is about one TCR beta chain. The V gene end was trimmed by 5 bases and the J gene end by 8 bases; junction bases not matched to a gene: 4. Per germline, CDR1 SGHTA and CDR2 FQGTGA. There are 14 residues in the CDR3. The data stem from a study of patients and donors after allogeneic stem cell transplantation. Via MiXCR, TCRdb re-called the RT-PCR reads, giving one row per CDR3 protein. This table has roughly 230,000 distinct CDR3 sequences, roughly an eighth appearing once. The chain links TRBV7-3 to TRBJ1-6; 9 bases agree with TRBD1. This receptor was identified in a human donor who was either an allogeneic HSCT recipient or a stem cell or donor lymphocyte infusion donor (not recorded which). It is not recorded whose cells these are; they may come from a transplant donor. Material: blood, either unsorted or a sorted T cell fraction (not recorded which). The CDR3 spells CASSARTGDSPLHF. For the CDR3, the DNA is TGTGCCAGCAGCGCGCGGACAGGGGATTCACCCCTCCACTTT.